A single sample is the source of the 3 T cell receptor beta chains below, sequenced in a study of cytomegalovirus exposure and HLA in healthy donors. Use of 60 Vbeta and 13 Jbeta primers characterized the PCR. Profiled with immunoSEQ multiplex PCR; TCRdb holds only in-frame clones, not every one. The table records 150,000 or so clones, about four fifths of them present only once. Sample: PBMCs. Receptors originate from a man in his thirties or forties in good health and CMV-seropositive.

The chain employs TRBV27 and TRBJ1-1; D is uncertain. Trimming left V 6 bases short and J 3 bases short, with 17 bases between. The germline V gene encodes CDR1 MNHEY and CDR2 SMNVEV (reference sequence). This CDR3 has 15 residues. The CDR3 coding sequence is TGTGCCAGCAGATTCTCCACCGGGTGGGACACTGAAGCTTTCTTT. Protein sequence: CASRFSTGWDTEAFF.

The chain joins TRBV30 to TRBJ1-1; D may be TRBD1 (6 bases). Germline V CDR1 and CDR2: GTSNPN, SVGIG (reference sequence). V was pared by 5 bases and J by 3 bases, with 10 bases between. The CDR3 has 12 residues. The CDR3 loop is CAWSPGDTEAFF. The CDR3 nucleotides read TGTGCCTGGTCGCCAGGGGACACTGAAGCTTTCTTT.

This clone was seen a single time. This sequence joins TRBV5-1 and TRBJ1-1; D is perhaps TRBD1 (6 bases). V dropped 3 bases and J dropped 3 bases, with 15 bases sitting between them. The V gene's germline CDR1 is SGHRS and CDR2 YFSETQ. The CDR3 covers 15 residues. This chain's CDR3 is CASSWGGAKDTEAFF. The CDR3 coding sequence is TGCGCCAGCAGCTGGGGGGGGGCGAAGGACACTGAAGCTTTCTTT.